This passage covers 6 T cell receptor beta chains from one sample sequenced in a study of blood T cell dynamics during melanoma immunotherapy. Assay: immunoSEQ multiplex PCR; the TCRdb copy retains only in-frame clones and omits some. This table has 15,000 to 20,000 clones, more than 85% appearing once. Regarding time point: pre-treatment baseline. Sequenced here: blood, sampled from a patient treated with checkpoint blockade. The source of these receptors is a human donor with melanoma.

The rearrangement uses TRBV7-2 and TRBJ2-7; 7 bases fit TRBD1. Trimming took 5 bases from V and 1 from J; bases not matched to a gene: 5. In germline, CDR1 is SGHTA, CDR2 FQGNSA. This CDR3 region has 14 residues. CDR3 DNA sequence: TGTGCCAGCAGCCCAAGACAGGGATCCTACGAGCAGTACTTC. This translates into CASSPRQGSYEQYF.

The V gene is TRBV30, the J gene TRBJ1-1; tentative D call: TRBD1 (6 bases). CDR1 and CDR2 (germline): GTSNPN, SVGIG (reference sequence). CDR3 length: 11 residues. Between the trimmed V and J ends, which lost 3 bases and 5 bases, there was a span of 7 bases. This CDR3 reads CAWRQGTEAFF. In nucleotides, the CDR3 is TGTGCCTGGAGGCAGGGGACTGAAGCTTTCTTT. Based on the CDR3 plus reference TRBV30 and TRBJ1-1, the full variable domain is SQTIHQWPATLVQPVGSPLSLECTVEGTSNPNLYWYRQAAGRGLQLLFYSVGIGQISSEVPQNLSASRPQDRQFILSSKKLLLSDSGFYLCAWRQGTEAFFGQGTRLTVV.

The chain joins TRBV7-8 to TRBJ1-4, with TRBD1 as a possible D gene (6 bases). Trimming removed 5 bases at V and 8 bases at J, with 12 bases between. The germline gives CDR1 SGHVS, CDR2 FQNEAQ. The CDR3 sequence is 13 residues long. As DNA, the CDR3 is TGTGCCAGCAGCATCAGGGGTCGGGAAAAACTGTTTTTT. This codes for CASSIRGREKLFF.

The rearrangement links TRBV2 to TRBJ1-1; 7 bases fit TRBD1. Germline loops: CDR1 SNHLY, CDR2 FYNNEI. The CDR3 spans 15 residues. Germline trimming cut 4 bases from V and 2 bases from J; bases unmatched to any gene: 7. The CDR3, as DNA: TGTGCCAGCAGTGGACCGACAGGGATTAACACTGAAGCTTTCTTT. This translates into CASSGPTGINTEAFF.

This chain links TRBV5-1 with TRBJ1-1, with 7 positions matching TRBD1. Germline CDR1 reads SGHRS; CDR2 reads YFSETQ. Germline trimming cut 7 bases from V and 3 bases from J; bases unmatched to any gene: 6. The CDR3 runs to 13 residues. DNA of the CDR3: TGCGCCAGCGGCAACAGGGGAGACACTGAAGCTTTCTTT. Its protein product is CASGNRGDTEAFF.

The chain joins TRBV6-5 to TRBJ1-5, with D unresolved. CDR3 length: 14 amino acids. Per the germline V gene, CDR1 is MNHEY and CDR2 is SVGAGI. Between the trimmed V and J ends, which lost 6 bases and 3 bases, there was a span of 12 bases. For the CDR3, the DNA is TGTGCCAGCAGAGACGGACGGTACAATCAGCCCCAGCATTTT. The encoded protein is CASRDGRYNQPQHF.